The clone carrying this TCR beta chain was observed a handful of times. This sample is part of a study of T-cell memory formation after mild COVID-19. Germline assignment: CDR1 LGHNT and CDR2 FRNRAP. There are 16 residues in the CDR3. Trimming took off 2 bases at V and 5 bases at J, with 18 bases between the two ends. TCRdb analysed the 5' RACE reads with MiXCR anew, one entry per CDR3 protein. The data hold 100,000 to 150,000 distinct CDR3 sequences, with about 15% observed a single time. This chain joins TRBV12-5 and TRBJ2-5, with TRBD2 as a possible D gene (5 bases). The TCR sequence derives from a man aged 18 to 29 who had mild COVID-19 (a few samples of this study predate the infection). Cell type and time point are not known. The material sequenced was PBMCs or a T cell subset sorted from them (not recorded which). The DNA for the CDR3 is TGTGCTAGTGGTTTGACTAGGGCCCCGGTATTCGAGACCCAGTACTTC. Encoded protein: CASGLTRAPVFETQYF.